This T cell receptor beta chain was recovered during a study of T cell repertoires in cytomegalovirus infection (dated by TCRdb to the late 2010s). Looking at the study overall: Recently identified HLA-C-restricted CMV epitopes, whose presentation resists viral immunomodulation, were targeted by peptide stimulations together with well-studied HLA-B-restricted epitopes. Donor HLA type was relevant to the analysis, as public TCR beta signatures indicated carriage of CMV infection together with the matching HLA type.

This clonotype was found once. The target of this receptor is not known. No clone much larger than this one lies a single base away; base qualities are absent. Weak support is all one read offers. The paper's findings and limits, for the study overall: Cumulative frequency of public TCR beta family members discriminated carriers of CMV infection plus the relevant HLA type in this cohort and an independent approximately 350-donor cohort. The ex vivo response was dominated by HLA-C-restricted CMV-specific TCR beta clonotypes, and the single most frequent clonotype in two of eight donors was supplied by these HLA-C-restricted clonotypes.

TCRdb lists the instrument as Illumina HiSeq 1500. TCRdb reprocessing: public reads trimmed at Q25 with fastp, clones called with MiXCR, in-frame beta chains kept. Each CDR3 protein appears once, grouped with its most common genes and DNA. The sample has roughly 920,000 distinct CDR3 sequences on record, roughly 30% of them singletons. Around 15% of the sample is held by the ten biggest clonotypes. The treatment or condition label of this sample denotes: in vitro stimulation with specific CMV peptide epitopes to enrich CMV-specific T cells. This receptor was obtained from a human donor in good health (CMV status not recorded). Some clones in this sample may be carry-over from other donors' samples. The sample consisted of cultured CD8+ T cells from PBMCs, taken from culture after CMV antigen stimulation.

The DNA is as follows: TGTGCCAGCTCACCACCGGCAGGGGCCGCGACGGATACGCAGTATTTT. Its translation is CASSPPAGAATDTQYF. Recombination joined TRBV18 with TRBJ2-3; a weak D assignment points to TRBD1 (6 bases agree). A distance of 16 bases separates the germline ends of V and J, which lose 0 bases and 6 bases respectively. Measured from the cysteine to the phenylalanine, the CDR3 is 16 residues long. Left in the record is the CDR3 DNA by itself, 48 bases read in frame from the first base. As encoded in the germline V gene, CDR1 is KGHSH while CDR2 is LQKENI. With the portions outside the CDR3 filled from the reference TRBV18 and TRBJ2-3 genes, the complete variable region becomes NAGVMQNPRHLVRRRGQEARLRCSPMKGHSHVYWYRQLPEEGLKFMVYLQKENIIDESGMPKERFSAEFPKEGPSILRIQQVVRGDSAAYFCASSPPAGAATDTQYFGPGTRLTVL.